In its sample, the clone carrying this TCR beta chain was seen once. The antigen is undetermined. These data belong to a study of T-cell memory formation after mild COVID-19. In the study overall: There were largely donor-specific TCR clusters. Study-wide results and limits: Day 15 to 85 contracting clones showed balanced CD4/CD8; day 15 to 37 expanders favored CD4+.

Each CDR3 protein is one row after TCRdb ran MiXCR on the 5' RACE reads. Of 450,000 to 700,000 distinct CDR3 sequences in the sample, more than 15% were seen once. Germline V CDR1 and CDR2: LNHNV, YYDKDF (reference sequence). Germline trimming cut 1 base from V and 7 bases from J; bases unmatched to any gene: 6. This CDR3 comprises 15 residues. J is TRBJ2-7 and V is TRBV15; 11 bases line up with TRBD2. Material: PBMCs or a T cell subset sorted from them (not recorded which). This clonotype was sampled from an adult woman who had mild COVID-19 (a few samples of this study predate the infection). Cell type and time point are not known. The CDR3, as DNA: TGTGCCACCAGCAGAGTTAGCGGGGGGGCCGAAGAGCAGTACTTC. Translated, it gives CATSRVSGGAEEQYF.